This T cell receptor beta chain is drawn from a study of CD8 T cells in ankylosing spondylitis. Making the TCR beta libraries involved quantitative 5'-RACE with molecular barcodes. TCRdb redid the calling of the 5' RACE reads with MiXCR, one entry per CDR3 protein. Here the sample spans hundreds of thousands of distinct CDR3 sequences, 10% to 15% being singletons. Findings and limits, study-wide: Typical of ankylosing spondylitis blood, it appeared, was a TCR beta motif of about eight highly homologous variants. Matched ankylosing spondylitis synovial fluid reportedly showed significant enrichment of disease-linked clones.

Notes on this clonotype: The antigen remains unidentified.

The clonotype originates from a male donor with ankylosing spondylitis. The sample comprised blood, either unsorted or a sorted T cell fraction (not recorded which).

CDR3 amino acids: CSVGRDTYNEQFF. CDR3 coding DNA: TGCAGCGTCGGAAGAGACACTTACAATGAGCAGTTCTTC. This chain links TRBV29-1 with TRBJ2-1, with D unresolved. The CDR3 is made up of 13 amino acids. Deletions cut 6 bases from V and 4 bases from J, with 13 bases between. In germline, CDR1 is SQVTM, CDR2 ANQGSEA.